This TCR beta chain came from a study of blood T cell repertoires in COVID-19. Whole-study context: Whether acute or convalescent, the COVID-19 samples came from the United States, Italy and Spain. T cells, B-cell-depleted T cells, or PBMCs provided the cDNA or gDNA that served as material.

Germline CDR1 is SEHNR and CDR2 is FQNEAQ (reference sequence). The CDR3 has 13 residues. The V end lost 3 bases, the J end lost 3 bases, and 9 bases lay between the germline ends. Authors' methods: How many nucleated cells were present was estimated from reference gene primer amplification. TCRdb's table, derived via immunoSEQ multiplex PCR, lists solely in-frame clones and lacks some. V, J and clone size were drawn from that table, and D and trimming were deduced from the DNA. The sample holds 470,000 or so clones, roughly 90% seen once. The source of this sequence is a woman in her 30s with acute or convalescent COVID-19. Material for sequencing was peripheral blood. V gene TRBV7-9 combines with J gene TRBJ2-7, with D tentatively TRBD1 (5 bases). The CDR3 spells CASSFQGFYEQYF. The CDR3 DNA reads as TGTGCCAGCAGCTTCCAGGGTTTCTACGAGCAGTACTTC.